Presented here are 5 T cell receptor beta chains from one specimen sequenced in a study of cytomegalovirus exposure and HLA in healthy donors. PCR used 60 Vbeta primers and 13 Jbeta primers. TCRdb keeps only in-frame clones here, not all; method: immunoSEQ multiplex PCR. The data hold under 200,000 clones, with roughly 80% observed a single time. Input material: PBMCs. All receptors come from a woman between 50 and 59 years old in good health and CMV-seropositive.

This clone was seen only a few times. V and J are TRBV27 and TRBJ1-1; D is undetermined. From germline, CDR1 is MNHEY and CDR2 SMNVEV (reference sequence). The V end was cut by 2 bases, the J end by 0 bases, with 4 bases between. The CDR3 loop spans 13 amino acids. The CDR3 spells CASSLAMNTEAFF. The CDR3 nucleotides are TGTGCCAGCAGTTTAGCGATGAACACTGAAGCTTTCTTT.

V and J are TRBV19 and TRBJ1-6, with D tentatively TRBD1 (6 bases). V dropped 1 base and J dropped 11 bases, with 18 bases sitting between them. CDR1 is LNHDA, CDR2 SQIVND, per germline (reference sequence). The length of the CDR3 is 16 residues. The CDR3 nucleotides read TGTGCCAGTAGTATAGGACAGGAGACCGGTATGCCACCCCTCCACTTT. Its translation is CASSIGQETGMPPLHF.

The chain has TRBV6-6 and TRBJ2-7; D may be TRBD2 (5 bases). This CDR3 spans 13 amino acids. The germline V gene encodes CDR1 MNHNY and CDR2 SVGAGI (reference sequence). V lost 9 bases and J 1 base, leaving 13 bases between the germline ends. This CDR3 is CASRMAGSYEQYF. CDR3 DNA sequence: TGTGCCAGTAGGATGGCGGGTTCCTACGAGCAGTACTTC.

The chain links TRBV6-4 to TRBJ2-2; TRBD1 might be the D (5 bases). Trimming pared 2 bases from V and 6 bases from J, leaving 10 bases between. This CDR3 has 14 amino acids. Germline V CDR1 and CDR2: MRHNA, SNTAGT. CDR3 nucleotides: TGTGCCAGCAGTGACGCAGGGTCTTCCGGGGAGCTGTTTTTT. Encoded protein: CASSDAGSSGELFF.

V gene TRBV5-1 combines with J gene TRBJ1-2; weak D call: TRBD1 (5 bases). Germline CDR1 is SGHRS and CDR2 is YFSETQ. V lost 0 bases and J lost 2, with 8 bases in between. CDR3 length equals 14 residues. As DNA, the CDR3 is TGCGCCAGCAGCTTGGAGGACAAAAACTATGGCTACACCTTC. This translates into CASSLEDKNYGYTF.